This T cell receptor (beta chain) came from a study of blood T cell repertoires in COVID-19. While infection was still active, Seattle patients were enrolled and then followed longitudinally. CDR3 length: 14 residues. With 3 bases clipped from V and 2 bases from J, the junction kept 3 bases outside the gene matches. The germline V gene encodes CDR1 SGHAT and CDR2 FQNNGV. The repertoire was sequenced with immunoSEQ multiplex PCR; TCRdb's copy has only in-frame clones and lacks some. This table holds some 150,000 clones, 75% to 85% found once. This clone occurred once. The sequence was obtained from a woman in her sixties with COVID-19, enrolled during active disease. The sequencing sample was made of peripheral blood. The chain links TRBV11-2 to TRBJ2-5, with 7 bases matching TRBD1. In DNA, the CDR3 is TGTGCCAGCAGCTTTATCAGGGGGCAAGAGACCCAGTACTTC. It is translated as CASSFIRGQETQYF.